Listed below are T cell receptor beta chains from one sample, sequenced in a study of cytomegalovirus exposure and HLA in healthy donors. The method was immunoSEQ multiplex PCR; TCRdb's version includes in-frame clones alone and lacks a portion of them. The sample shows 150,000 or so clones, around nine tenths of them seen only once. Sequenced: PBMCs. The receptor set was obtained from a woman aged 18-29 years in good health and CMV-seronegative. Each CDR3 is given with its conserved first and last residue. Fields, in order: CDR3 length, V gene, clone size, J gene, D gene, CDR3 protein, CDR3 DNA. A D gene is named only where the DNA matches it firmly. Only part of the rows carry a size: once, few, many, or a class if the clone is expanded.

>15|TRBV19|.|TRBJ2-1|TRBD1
CASSVRDREVGEQFF
TGTGCCAGTAGTGTCCGGGACAGGGAAGTGGGTGAGCAGTTCTTC
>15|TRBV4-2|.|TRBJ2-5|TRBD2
CASSQASGSLETQYF
TGTGCCAGCAGCCAAGCCAGCGGGAGTTTAGAGACCCAGTACTTC
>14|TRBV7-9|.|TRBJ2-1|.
CASSRTEAYNEQFF
TGTGCCAGCAGCCGGACAGAAGCCTACAATGAGCAGTTCTTC
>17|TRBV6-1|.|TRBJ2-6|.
CASSALDSSSGANVLTF
TGTGCCAGCAGTGCCCTTGACTCGAGCTCTGGGGCCAACGTCCTGACTTTC
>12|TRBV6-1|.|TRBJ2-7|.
CACRDLITEQYF
TGTGCCTGCCGGGACTTGATCACCGAGCAGTACTTC
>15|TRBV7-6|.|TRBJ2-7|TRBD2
CASSLDWTSGNEQYF
TGTGCCAGCAGCTTAGACTGGACTAGCGGGAACGAGCAGTACTTC
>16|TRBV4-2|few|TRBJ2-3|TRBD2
CASSPTSGGSTDTQYF
TGTGCCAGCAGCCCGACTAGCGGGGGAAGCACAGATACGCAGTATTTT
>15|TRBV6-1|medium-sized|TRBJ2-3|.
CASSLLRGSTDTQYF
TGTGCCAGCAGTCTTCTGAGGGGGAGTACAGATACGCAGTATTTT
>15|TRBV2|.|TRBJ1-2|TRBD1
CASSGGTWTGHGYTF
TGTGCCAGCAGTGGGGGGACGTGGACAGGGCATGGCTACACCTTC
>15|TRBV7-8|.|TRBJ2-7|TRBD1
CASQSFLGTGYEQYF
TGTGCCAGCCAAAGCTTCCTGGGGACAGGGTACGAGCAGTACTTC
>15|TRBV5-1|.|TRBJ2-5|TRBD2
CASSLATSLGETQYF
TGCGCCAGCAGCTTGGCGACTAGCCTCGGGGAGACCCAGTACTTC
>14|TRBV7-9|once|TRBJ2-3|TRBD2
CAGWAGGTTDTQYF
TGTGCCGGCTGGGCGGGGGGCACCACAGATACGCAGTATTTT
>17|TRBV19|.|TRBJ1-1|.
CASSIQEWQGIPTEAFF
TGTGCCAGTAGTATACAAGAGTGGCAGGGAATTCCCACTGAAGCTTTCTTT
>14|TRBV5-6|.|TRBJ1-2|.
CASSLNGGAKGYTF
TGTGCCAGCAGCTTGAACGGAGGGGCAAAAGGCTACACCTTC
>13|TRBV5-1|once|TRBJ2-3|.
CASSPGTTDTQYF
TGCGCCAGCAGCCCAGGGACTACAGATACGCAGTATTTT
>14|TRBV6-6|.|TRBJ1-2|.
CASSYGWREVGYTF
TGTGCCAGCAGTTACGGGTGGAGGGAGGTTGGCTACACCTTC
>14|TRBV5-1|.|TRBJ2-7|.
CASSLEAGVHEQYF
TGCGCCAGCAGCTTGGAAGCAGGGGTTCACGAGCAGTACTTC
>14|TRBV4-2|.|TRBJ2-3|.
CASSQEGTIHTQYF
TGTGCCAGCAGCCAAGAAGGGACAATACATACGCAGTATTTT
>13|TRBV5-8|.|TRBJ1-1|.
CASSQQLATEAFF
TGTGCCAGCAGCCAACAGTTGGCCACTGAAGCTTTCTTT
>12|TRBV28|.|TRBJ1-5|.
CASTTPSQPQHF
TGTGCCAGCACTACCCCGTCACAGCCCCAGCATTTT
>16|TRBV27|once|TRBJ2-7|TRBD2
CASRSNSGTSSYEQYF
TGTGCCAGCCGGTCGAATAGCGGGACAAGCTCCTACGAGCAGTACTTC
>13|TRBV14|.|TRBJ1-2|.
CASSTGGAYGYTF
TGTGCCAGCAGCACTGGTGGGGCCTATGGCTACACCTTC
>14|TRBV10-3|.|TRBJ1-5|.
CAISDRGSDQPQHF
TGTGCCATCAGTGATCGGGGGTCGGATCAGCCCCAGCATTTT
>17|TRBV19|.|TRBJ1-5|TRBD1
CASSIRTGDYSNQPQHF
TGTGCCAGTAGTATAAGGACAGGCGATTATAGCAATCAGCCCCAGCATTTT
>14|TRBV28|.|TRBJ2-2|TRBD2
CASKTSGNHRELFF
TGTGCCAGCAAGACTAGCGGAAACCACCGGGAGCTGTTTTTT
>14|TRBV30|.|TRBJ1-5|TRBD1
CAWSPGQLNQPQHF
TGTGCCTGGAGTCCGGGACAGCTCAATCAGCCCCAGCATTTT
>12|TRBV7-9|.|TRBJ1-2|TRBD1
CASRPGTEDYTF
TGTGCCAGCCGCCCCGGGACAGAGGACTACACCTTC
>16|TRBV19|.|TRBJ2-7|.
CASSKRAGGDSYEQYF
TGTGCCAGTAGTAAAAGAGCGGGCGGCGACTCCTACGAGCAGTACTTC
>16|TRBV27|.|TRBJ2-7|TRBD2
CASSSITQRGARGQYF
TGTGCCAGCAGTTCCATCACCCAGCGGGGGGCCCGGGGGCAGTACTTC
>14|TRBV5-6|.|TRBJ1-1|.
CASSPPVKNTEAFF
TGTGCCAGCAGTCCCCCGGTGAAGAACACTGAAGCTTTCTTT
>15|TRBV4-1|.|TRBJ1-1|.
CASSRGAGGLTEAFF
TGCGCCAGCAGCAGGGGCGCCGGGGGGCTCACTGAAGCTTTCTTT
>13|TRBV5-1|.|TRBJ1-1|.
CASSYGSNTEAFF
TGCGCCAGCAGCTACGGGTCTAACACTGAAGCTTTCTTT
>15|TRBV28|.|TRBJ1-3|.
CASSTAQGSGNTIYF
TGTGCCAGCAGTACCGCACAGGGATCTGGAAACACCATATATTTT
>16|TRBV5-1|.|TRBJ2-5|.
CASSLARGDGQETQYF
TGCGCCAGCAGCTTGGCCAGGGGGGATGGGCAAGAGACCCAGTACTTC
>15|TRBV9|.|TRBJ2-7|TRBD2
CASSPRLAGGQEQYF
TGTGCCAGCAGCCCGCGACTAGCGGGAGGCCAAGAGCAGTACTTC
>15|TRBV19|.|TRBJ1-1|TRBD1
CASSIWGQGATEAFF
TGTGCCAGTAGTATTTGGGGACAGGGGGCAACTGAAGCTTTCTTT
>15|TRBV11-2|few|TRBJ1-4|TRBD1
CASSLIGRGHEKLFF
TGTGCCAGCAGCTTAATCGGCAGGGGGCATGAAAAACTGTTTTTT
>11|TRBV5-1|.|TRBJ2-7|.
CASSFGEVQYF
TGCGCCAGCAGCTTCGGGGAGGTGCAGTACTTC
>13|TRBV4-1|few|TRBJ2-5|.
CASSQEMGGPQYF
TGCGCCAGCAGCCAAGAGATGGGCGGGCCCCAGTACTTC
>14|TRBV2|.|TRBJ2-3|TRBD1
CASSWDRGTDTQYF
TGTGCCAGCAGTTGGGACAGGGGAACAGATACGCAGTATTTT
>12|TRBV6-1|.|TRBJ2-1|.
CASSARGNEQFF
TGTGCCAGCAGTGCCAGGGGTAATGAGCAGTTCTTC
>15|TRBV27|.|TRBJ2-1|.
CASTRNGLALNEQFF
TGTGCCAGCACCCGAAACGGGCTAGCGTTAAATGAGCAGTTCTTC
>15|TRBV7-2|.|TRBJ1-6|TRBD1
CASNAGGGETSPLHF
TGTGCCAGCAACGCAGGGGGCGGAGAAACTTCACCCCTCCACTTT